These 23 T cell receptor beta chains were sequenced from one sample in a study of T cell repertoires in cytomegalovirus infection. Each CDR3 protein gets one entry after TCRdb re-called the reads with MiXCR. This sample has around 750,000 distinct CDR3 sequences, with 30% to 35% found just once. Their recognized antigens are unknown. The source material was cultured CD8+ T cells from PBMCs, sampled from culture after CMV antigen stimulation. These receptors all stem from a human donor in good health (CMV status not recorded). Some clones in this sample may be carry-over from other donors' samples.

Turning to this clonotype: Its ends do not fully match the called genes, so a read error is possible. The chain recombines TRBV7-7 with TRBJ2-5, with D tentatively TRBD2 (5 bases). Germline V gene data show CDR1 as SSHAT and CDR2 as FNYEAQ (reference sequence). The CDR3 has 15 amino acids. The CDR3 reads CASSPLQDFYETQYF. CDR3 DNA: TGTGCTAGCAGCCCCCTCCAGGACTTCTACGAGACCCAGTACTTC.

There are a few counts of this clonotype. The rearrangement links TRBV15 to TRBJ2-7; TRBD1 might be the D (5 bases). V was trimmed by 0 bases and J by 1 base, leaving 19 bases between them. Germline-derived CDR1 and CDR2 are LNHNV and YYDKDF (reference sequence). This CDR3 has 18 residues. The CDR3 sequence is CATSRDHGETVLSYEQYV. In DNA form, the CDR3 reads TGTGCCACCAGCAGAGATCATGGAGAGACAGTACTTTCCTACGAGCAGTACGTC.

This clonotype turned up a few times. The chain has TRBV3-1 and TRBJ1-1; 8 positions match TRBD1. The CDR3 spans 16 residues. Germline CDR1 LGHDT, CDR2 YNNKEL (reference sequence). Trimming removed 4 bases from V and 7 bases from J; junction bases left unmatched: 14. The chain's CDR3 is CASSPRQGTTINEAFF. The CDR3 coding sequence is TGTGCCAGCAGCCCTCGACAGGGGACTACGATTAATGAAGCTTTCTTT.

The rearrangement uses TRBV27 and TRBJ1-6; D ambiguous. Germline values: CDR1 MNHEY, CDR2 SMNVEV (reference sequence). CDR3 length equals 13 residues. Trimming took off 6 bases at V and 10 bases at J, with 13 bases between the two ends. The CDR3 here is CASRGGNPSPLHF. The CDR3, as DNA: TGTGCCAGCAGGGGAGGGAACCCATCACCCCTCCACTTT.

CDR3 nucleotide sequence: TGTGCCAGCAGTTACGGGGGGTCAGGATATGGCTACACCTTC. It encodes CASSYGGSGYGYTF. V is TRBV6-5 and J is TRBJ1-2, with TRBD1 as a possible D gene (5 bases). This CDR3 comprises 14 residues. In germline, CDR1 is MNHEY, CDR2 SVGAGI. Between the trimmed V and J ends, which lost 2 bases and 5 bases, there was a span of 12 bases.

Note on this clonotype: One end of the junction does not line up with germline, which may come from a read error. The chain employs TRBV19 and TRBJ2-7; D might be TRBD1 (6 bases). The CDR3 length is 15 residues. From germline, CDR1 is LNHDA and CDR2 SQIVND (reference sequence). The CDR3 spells CVSSIHPGAFLEQYF. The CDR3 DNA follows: TGTGTCAGTAGTATCCACCCAGGGGCCTTCCTCGAGCAGTACTTC.

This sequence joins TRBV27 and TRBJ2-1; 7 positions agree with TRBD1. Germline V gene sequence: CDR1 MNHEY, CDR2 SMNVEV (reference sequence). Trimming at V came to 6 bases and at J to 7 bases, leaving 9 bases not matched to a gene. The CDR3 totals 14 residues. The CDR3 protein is CASRNNRGVNEQFF. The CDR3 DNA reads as TGTGCCAGCAGGAACAACAGGGGAGTTAATGAGCAGTTCTTC.

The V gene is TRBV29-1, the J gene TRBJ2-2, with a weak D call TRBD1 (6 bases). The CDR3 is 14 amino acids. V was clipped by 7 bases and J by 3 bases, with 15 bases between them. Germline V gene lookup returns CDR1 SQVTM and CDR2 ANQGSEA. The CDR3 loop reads CSALGHRDTGELFF. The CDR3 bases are TGCAGCGCCCTTGGGCACAGGGACACCGGGGAGCTGTTTTTT.

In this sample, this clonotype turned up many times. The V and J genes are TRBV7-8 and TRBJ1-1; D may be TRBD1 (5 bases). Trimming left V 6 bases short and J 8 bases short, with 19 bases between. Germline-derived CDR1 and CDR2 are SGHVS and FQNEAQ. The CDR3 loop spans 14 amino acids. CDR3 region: CASSSSPGEQEAFF. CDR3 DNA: TGTGCCAGCAGTTCATCGCCGGGGGAGCAGGAAGCTTTCTTT.

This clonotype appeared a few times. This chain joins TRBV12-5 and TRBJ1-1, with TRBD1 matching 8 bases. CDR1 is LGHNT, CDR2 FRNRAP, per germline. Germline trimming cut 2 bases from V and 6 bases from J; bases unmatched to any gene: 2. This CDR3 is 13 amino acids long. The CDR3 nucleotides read TGTGCTAGTGGTTTGCCACAGGGGGCTGAAGCTTTCTTT. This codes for CASGLPQGAEAFF.

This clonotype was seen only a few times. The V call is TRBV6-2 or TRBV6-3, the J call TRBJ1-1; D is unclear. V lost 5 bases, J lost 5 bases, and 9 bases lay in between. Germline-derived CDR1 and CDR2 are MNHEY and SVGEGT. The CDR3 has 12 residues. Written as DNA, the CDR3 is TGTGCCAGCAGTACACCGGTTACTGAAGCTTTCTTT. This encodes CASSTPVTEAFF.

The CDR3 bases are TGCGCCAGCAGCCAAGAACCCCCCGAGGAGCGGCAGTTCTTGGAGCAGTTCTTC. Translating it yields CASSQEPPEERQFLEQFF. The chain employs TRBV4-1 and TRBJ2-1; a weak D match, TRBD2 (5 bases). CDR3 length equals 18 residues. Germline assignment: CDR1 MGHRA and CDR2 YSYEKL. The V end was cut by 0 bases, the J end by 10 bases, with 25 bases between.

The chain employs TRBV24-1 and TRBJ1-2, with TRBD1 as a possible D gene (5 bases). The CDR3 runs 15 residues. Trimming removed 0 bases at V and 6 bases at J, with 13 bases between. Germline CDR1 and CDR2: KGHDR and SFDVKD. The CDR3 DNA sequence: TGTGCCACCAGTGATTTGCGTCCGGGGCTCGATGGCTACACCTTC. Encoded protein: CATSDLRPGLDGYTF.

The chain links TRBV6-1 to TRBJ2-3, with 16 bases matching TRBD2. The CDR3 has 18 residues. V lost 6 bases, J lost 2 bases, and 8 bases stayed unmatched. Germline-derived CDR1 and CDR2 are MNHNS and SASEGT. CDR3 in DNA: TGTGCCAGCAGGCCGGGACTAGCGGGGGGGCGTGTCACAGATACGCAGTATTTT. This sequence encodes CASRPGLAGGRVTDTQYF.

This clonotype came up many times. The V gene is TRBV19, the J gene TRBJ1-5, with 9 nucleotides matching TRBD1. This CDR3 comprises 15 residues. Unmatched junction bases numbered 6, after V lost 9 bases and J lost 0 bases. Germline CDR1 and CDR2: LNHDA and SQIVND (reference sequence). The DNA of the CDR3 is TGTGCCAGCAGTTGGACAGGGGATAGCAATCAGCCCCAGCATTTT. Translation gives CASSWTGDSNQPQHF.

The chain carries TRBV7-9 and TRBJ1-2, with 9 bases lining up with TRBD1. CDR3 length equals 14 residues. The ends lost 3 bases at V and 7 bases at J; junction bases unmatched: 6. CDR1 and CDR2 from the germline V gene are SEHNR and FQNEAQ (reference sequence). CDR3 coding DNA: TGTGCCAGCAGCTTCGGACAGGGGTTAGTTGGCTACACCTTC. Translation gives CASSFGQGLVGYTF.

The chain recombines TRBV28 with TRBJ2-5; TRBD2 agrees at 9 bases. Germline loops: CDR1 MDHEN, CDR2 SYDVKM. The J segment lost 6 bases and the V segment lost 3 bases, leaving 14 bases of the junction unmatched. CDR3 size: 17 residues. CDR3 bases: TGTGCCAGCAGTTTCCCGGTTAGCGGGGGCCCTAGACAGACCCAGTACTTC. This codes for CASSFPVSGGPRQTQYF.

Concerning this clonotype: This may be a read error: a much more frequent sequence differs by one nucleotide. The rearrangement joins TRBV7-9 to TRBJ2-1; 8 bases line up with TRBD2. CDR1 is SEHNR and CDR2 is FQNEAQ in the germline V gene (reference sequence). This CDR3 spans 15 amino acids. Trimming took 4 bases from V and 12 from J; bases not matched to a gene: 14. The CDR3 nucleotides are TGTGCCAGCAGCTCCGGGAGGGGAGGGCCGGATGGGCAGTTCTTC. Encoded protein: CASSSGRGGPDGQFF.

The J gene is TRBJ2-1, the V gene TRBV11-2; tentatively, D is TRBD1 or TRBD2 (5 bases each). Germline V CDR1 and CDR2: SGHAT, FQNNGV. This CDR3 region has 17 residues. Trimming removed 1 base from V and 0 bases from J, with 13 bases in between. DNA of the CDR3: TGTGCCAGCAGCTTAGCGGCAGGGAGTGTCTCCTACAATGAGCAGTTCTTC. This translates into CASSLAAGSVSYNEQFF.

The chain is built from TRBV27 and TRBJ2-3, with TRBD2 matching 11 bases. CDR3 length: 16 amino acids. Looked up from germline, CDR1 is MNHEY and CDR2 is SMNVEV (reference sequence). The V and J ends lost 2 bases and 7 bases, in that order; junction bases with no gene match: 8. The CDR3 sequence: CASSLGLAGGRYTQYF. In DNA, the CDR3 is TGTGCCAGCAGTTTAGGGCTAGCGGGGGGCCGGTATACGCAGTATTTT.

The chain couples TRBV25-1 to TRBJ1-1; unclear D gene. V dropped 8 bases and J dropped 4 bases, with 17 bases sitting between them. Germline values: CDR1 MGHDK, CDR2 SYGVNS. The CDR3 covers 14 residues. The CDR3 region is CASEEWESGTEAFF. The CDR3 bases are TGTGCCAGCGAAGAATGGGAATCGGGCACTGAAGCTTTCTTT.

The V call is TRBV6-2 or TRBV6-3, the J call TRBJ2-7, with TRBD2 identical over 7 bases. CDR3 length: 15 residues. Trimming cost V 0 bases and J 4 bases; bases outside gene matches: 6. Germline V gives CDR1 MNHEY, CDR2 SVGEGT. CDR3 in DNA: TGTGCCAGCAGTTACTCGAAGAAGCGGGGTTACGAGCAGTACGTC. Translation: CASSYSKKRGYEQYV.

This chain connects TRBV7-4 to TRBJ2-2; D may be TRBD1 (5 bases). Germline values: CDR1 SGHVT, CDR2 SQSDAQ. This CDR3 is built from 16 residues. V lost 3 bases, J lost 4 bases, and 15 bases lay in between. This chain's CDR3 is CASSFPTEPSTGELFF. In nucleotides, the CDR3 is TGTGCCAGCAGCTTCCCGACAGAGCCAAGCACCGGGGAGCTGTTTTTT.